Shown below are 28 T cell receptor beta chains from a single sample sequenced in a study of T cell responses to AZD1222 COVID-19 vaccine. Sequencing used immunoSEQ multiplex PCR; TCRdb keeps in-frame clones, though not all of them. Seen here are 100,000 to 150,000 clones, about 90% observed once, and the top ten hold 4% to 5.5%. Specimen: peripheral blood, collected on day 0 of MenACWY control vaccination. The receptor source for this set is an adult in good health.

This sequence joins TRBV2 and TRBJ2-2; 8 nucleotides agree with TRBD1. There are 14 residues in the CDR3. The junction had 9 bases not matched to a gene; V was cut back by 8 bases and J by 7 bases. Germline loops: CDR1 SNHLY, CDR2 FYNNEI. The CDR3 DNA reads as TGTGCCAGCTCGGGACAGGAATCTGGCGGGGAGCTGTTTTTT. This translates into CASSGQESGGELFF.

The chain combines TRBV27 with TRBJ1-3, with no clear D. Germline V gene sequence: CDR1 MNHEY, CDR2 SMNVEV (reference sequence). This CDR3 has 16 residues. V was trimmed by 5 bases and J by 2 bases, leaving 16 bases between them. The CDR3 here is CASSTLAPAPGNTIYF. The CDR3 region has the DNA TGTGCCAGCAGTACCTTGGCCCCAGCCCCTGGAAACACCATATATTTT.

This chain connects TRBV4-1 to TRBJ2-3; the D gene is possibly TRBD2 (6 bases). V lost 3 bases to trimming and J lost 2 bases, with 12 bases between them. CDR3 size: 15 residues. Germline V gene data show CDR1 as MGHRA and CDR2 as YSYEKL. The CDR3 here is CASSQFGGTTDTQYF. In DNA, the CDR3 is TGCGCCAGCAGCCAGTTTGGGGGGACCACAGATACGCAGTATTTT.

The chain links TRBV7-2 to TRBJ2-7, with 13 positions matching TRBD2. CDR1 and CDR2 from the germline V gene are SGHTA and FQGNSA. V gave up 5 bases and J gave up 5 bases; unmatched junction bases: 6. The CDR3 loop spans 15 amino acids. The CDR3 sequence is CASSVRTSGRHEQYF. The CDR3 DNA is TGTGCCAGCAGCGTAAGGACTAGCGGGAGACACGAGCAGTACTTC.

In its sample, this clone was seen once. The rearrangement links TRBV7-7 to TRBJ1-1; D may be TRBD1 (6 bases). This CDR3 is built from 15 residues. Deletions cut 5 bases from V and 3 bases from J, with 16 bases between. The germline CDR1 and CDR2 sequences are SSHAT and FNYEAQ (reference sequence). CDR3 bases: TGTGCCAGCAGCATAAGAGGGGGGGAGGACACTGAAGCTTTCTTT. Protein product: CASSIRGGEDTEAFF.

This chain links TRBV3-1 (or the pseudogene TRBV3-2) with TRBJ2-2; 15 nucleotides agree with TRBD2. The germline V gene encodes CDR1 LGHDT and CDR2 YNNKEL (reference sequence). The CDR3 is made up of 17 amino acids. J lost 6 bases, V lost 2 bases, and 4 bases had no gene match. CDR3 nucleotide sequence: TGTGCCAGCAGCCAACGGACTAGCGGGGGGGTGGCCGGGGAGCTGTTTTTT. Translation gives CASSQRTSGGVAGELFF.

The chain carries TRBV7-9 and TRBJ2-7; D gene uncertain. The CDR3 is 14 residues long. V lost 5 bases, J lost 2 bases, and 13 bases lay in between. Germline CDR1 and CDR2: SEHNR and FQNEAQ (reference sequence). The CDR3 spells CASSPRASPYEQYF. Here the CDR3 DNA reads TGTGCCAGCAGCCCCCGGGCCAGTCCCTACGAGCAGTACTTC.

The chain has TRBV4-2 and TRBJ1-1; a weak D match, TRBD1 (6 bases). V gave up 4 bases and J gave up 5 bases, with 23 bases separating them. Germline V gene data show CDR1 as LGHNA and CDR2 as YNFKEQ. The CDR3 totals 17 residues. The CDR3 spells CASSLRAGANSQTEAFF. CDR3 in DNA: TGTGCCAGCAGCCTCCGGGCAGGGGCAAACTCACAGACTGAAGCTTTCTTT.

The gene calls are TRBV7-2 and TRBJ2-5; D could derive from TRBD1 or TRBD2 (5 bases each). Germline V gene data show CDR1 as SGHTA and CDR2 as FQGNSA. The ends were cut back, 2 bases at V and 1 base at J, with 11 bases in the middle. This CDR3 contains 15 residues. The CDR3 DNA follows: TGTGCCAGCAGCTTATGGGGACCTTCCCAAGAGACCCAGTACTTC. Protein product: CASSLWGPSQETQYF.

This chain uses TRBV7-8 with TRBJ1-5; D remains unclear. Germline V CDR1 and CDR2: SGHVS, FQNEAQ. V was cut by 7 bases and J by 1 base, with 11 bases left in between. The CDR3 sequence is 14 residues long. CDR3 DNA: TGTGCCAGCACCATGACCGAGAGCAATCAGCCCCAGCATTTT. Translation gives CASTMTESNQPQHF.

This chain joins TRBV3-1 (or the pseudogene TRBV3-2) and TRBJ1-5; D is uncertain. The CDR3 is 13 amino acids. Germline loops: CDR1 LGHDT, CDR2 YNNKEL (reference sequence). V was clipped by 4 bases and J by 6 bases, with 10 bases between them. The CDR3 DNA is TGTGCCAGCAGCCCTAGTGAGGCTCAGCCCCAGCATTTT. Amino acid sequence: CASSPSEAQPQHF.

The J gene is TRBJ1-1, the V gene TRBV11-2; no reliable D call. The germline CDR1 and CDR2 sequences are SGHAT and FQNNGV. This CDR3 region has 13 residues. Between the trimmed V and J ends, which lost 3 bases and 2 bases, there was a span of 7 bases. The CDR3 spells CASSFGHNTEAFF. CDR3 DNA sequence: TGTGCCAGCAGCTTTGGGCATAACACTGAAGCTTTCTTT.

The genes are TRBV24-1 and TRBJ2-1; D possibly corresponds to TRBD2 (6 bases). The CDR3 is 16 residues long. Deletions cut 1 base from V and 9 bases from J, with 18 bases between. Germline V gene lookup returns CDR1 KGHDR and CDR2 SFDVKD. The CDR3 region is CATSDLETRRPSEQFF. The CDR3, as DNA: TGTGCCACCAGTGATTTAGAGACTAGACGCCCATCTGAGCAGTTCTTC.

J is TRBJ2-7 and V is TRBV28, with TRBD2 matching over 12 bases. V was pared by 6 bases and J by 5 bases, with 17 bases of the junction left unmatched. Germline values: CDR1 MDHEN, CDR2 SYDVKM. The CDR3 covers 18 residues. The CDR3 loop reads CASSTPVLAGGGWDEQYF. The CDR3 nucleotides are TGTGCCAGCAGCACCCCTGTCCTAGCGGGAGGGGGATGGGACGAGCAGTACTTC.

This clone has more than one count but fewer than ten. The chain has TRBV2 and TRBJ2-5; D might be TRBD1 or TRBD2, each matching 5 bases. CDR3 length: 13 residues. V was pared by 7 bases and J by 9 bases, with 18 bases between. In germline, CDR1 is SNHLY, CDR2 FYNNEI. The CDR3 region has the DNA TGTGCCAGCACCCCAAATTCCCTGGGGGCCCAGTACTTC. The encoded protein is CASTPNSLGAQYF.

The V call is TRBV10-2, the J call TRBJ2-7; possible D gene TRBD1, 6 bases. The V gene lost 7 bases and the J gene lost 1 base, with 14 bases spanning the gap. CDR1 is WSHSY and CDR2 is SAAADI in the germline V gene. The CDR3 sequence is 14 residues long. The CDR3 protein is CASTKVGASYEQYF. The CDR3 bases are TGCGCCAGCACCAAAGTGGGGGCTTCCTACGAGCAGTACTTC.

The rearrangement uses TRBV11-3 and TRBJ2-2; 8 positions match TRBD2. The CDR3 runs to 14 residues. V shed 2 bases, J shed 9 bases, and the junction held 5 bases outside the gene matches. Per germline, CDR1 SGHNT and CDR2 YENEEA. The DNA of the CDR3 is TGTGCCAGCAGCTTAACTAGCGGTTCCCGGGAGCTGTTTTTT. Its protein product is CASSLTSGSRELFF.

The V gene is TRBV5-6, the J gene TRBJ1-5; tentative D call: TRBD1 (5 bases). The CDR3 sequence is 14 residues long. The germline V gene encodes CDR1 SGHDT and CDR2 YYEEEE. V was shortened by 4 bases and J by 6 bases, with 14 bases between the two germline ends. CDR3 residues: CASSLGLQPQPQHF. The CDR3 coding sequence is TGTGCCAGCAGCCTGGGACTACAGCCTCAGCCCCAGCATTTT.

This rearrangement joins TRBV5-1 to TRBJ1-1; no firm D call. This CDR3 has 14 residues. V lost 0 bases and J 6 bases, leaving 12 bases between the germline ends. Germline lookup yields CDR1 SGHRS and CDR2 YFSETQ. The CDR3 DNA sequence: TGCGCCAGCAGCTTGGAACGGGCCGGTGCTGAAGCTTTCTTT. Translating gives CASSLERAGAEAFF.

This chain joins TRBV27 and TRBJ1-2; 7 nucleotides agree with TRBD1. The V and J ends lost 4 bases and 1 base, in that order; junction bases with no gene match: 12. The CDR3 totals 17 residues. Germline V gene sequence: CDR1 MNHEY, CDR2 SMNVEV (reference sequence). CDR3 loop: CASSYQKPGTVNYGYTF. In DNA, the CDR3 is TGTGCCAGCAGTTATCAAAAACCGGGGACAGTTAACTATGGCTACACCTTC.

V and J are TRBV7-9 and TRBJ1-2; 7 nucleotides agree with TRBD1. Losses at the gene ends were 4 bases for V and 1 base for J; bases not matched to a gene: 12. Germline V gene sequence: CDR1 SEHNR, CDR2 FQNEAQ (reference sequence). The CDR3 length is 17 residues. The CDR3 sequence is CASSSSDRVRVNYGYTF. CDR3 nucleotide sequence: TGTGCCAGCAGCTCTTCAGACAGGGTGAGGGTTAACTATGGCTACACCTTC.

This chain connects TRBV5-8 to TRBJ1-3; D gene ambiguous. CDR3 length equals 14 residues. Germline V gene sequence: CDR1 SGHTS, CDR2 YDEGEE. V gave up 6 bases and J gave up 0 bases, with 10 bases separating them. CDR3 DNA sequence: TGTGCCAGCATCCTGTACCCCTCTGGAAACACCATATATTTT. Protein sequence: CASILYPSGNTIYF.

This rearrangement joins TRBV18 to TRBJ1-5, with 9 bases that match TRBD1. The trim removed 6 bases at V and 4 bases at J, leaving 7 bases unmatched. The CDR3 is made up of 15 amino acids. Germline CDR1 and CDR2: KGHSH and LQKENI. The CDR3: CASSRPGTGNQPQHF. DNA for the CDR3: TGTGCCAGCTCTCGCCCCGGGACAGGGAATCAGCCCCAGCATTTT.

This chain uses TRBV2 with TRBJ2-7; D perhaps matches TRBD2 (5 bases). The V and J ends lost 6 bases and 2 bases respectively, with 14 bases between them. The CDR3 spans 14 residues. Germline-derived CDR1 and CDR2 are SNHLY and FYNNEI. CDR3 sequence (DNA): TGTGCCAGCAGAGTCAGCGGAAATACCTACGAGCAGTACTTC. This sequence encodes CASRVSGNTYEQYF.

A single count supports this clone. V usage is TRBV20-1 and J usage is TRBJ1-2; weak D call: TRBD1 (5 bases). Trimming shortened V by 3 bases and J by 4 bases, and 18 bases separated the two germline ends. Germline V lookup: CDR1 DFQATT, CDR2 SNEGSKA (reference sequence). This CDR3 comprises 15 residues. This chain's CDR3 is CSASKSGRGVYGYTF. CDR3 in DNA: TGCAGTGCTAGTAAATCAGGACGGGGGGTCTATGGCTACACCTTC.

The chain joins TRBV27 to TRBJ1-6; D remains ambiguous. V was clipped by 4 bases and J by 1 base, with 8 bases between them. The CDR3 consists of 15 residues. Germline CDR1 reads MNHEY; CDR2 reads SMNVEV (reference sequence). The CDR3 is CASSSPASYNSPLHF. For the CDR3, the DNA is TGTGCCAGCAGTTCCCCAGCTTCCTATAATTCACCCCTCCACTTT.

The CDR3 loop reads CASSAAGAVNEKLFF. The CDR3 DNA follows: TGCGCCAGCAGCGCGGCAGGGGCCGTTAATGAAAAACTGTTTTTT. V and J are TRBV5-1 and TRBJ1-4; possibly TRBD1 for D (6 bases). The V gene's germline CDR1 is SGHRS and CDR2 YFSETQ. V was pared by 4 bases and J by 4 bases, with 14 bases between. The CDR3 totals 15 residues.

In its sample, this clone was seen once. Written as DNA, the CDR3 is TGTGCCAGCAGCAAGAGGGGGACAGCGATGCCCTACGAGCAGTACGTC. Protein product: CASSKRGTAMPYEQYV. The chain employs TRBV2 and TRBJ2-7; 7 nucleotides align to TRBD1. CDR1 is SNHLY and CDR2 is FYNNEI in the germline V gene. Trimming cost V 6 bases and J 2 bases; bases outside gene matches: 13. The CDR3 is 16 amino acids.